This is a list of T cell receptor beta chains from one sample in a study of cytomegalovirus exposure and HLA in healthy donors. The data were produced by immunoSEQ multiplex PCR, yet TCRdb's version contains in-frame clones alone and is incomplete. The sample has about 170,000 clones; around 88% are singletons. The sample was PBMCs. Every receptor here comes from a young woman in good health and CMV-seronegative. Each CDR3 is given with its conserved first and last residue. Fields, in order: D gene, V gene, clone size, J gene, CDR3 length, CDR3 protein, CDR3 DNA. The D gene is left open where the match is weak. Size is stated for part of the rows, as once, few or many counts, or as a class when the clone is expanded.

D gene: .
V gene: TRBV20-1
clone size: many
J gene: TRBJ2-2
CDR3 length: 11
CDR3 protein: CGVGTTGELFF
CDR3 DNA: TGCGGAGTAGGGACAACCGGGGAGCTGTTTTTT

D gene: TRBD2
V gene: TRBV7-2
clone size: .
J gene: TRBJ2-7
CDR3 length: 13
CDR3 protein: CASSRGLAAEQYF
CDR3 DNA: TGTGCCAGCAGCCGGGGACTAGCGGCCGAGCAGTACTTC

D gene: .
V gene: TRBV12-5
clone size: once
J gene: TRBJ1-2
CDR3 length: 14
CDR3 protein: CASGPWTELGGYTF
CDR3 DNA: TGTGCTAGTGGGCCCTGGACAGAACTAGGTGGCTACACCTTC

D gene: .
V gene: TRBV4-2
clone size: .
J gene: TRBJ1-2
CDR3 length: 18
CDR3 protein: CASSQDRVAGPPNYGYTF
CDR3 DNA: TGTGCCAGCAGCCAAGATAGGGTAGCAGGGCCCCCCAACTATGGCTACACCTTC

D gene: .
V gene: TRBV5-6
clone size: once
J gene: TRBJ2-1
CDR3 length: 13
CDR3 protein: CASSLGGRNEQFF
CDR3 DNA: TGTGCCAGCAGCTTGGGGGGGCGCAATGAGCAGTTCTTC

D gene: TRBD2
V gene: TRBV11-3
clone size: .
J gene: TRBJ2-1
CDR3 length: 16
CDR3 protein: CASSLRSGTSYNEQFF
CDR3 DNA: TGTGCCAGCAGCTTGCGGAGCGGGACCTCCTACAATGAGCAGTTCTTC

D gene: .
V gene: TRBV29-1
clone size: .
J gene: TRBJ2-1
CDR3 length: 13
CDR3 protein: CSVLGGGHNEQFF
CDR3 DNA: TGCAGCGTTCTCGGCGGAGGCCACAATGAGCAGTTCTTC

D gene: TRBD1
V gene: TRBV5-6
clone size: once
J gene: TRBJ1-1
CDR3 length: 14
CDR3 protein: CASSYLQGGYEAFF
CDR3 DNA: TGTGCCAGCAGCTACCTACAGGGGGGTTATGAAGCTTTCTTT

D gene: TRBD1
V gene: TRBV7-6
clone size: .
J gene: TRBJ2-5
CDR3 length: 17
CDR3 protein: CASSLAGGRGQGETQYF
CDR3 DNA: TGTGCCAGCAGCTTAGCGGGTGGCAGGGGGCAAGGAGAGACCCAGTACTTC

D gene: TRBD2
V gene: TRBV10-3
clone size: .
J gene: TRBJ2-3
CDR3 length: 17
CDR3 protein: CAISDGLAGVSTDTQYF
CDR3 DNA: TGTGCCATCAGTGACGGACTAGCGGGGGTGAGCACAGATACGCAGTATTTT

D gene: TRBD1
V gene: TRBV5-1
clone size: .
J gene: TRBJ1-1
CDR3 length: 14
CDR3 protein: CASSLHGTDTEAFF
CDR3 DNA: TGCGCCAGCAGCCTACATGGGACAGACACTGAAGCTTTCTTT

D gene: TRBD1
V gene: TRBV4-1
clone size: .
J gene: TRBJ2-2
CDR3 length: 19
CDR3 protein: CASSQGEDGQGLNTGELFF
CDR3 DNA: TGCGCCAGCAGCCAAGGTGAGGATGGACAGGGATTGAACACCGGGGAGCTGTTTTTT

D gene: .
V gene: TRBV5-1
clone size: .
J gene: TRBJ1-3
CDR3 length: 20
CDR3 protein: CASTITPIAGGPAYINTIYF
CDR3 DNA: TGCGCCAGCACTATTACACCTATCGCCGGCGGGCCGGCGTACATAAACACCATATATTTT

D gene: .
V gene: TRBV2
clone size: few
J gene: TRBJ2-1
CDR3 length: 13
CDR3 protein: CASRTQGFNEQFF
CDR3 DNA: TGTGCCAGCAGGACACAGGGATTCAATGAGCAGTTCTTC

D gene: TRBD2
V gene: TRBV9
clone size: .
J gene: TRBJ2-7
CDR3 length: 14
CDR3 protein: CASSAGTSGYEQYF
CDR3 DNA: TGTGCCAGCAGCGCCGGGACTAGCGGCTACGAGCAGTACTTC

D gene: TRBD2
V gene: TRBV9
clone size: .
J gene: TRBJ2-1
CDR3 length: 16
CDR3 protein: CASSPRLAGGSNEQFF
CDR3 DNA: TGTGCCAGCAGCCCTCGACTAGCGGGGGGCTCAAATGAGCAGTTCTTC

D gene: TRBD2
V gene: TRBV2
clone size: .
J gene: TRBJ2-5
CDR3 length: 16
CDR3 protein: CASSEGSSGRGETQYF
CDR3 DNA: TGTGCCAGCAGTGAAGGGAGTAGCGGGAGAGGGGAGACCCAGTACTTC

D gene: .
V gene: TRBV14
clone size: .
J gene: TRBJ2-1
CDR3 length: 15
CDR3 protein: CASSQEGGAYNEQFF
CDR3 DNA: TGTGCCAGCAGCCAAGAGGGGGGAGCCTACAATGAGCAGTTCTTC

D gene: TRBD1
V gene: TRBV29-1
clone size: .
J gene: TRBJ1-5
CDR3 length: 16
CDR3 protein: CSVTGTGTGSNQPQHF
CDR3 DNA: TGCAGCGTTACCGGGACAGGGACGGGTAGCAATCAGCCCCAGCATTTT

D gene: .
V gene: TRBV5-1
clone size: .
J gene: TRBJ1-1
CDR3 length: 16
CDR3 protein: CASSLGQGGPSTEAFF
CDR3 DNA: TGCGCCAGCAGCTTGGGGCAGGGCGGTCCGAGCACTGAAGCTTTCTTT

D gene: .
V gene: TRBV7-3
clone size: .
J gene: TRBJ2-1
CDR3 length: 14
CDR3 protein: CASSLTRDYNEQFF
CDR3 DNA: TGTGCCAGCAGCTTAACCAGGGACTACAATGAGCAGTTCTTC

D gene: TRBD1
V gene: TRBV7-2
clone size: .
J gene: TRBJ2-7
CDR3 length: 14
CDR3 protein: CASSLGQGAQEQYF
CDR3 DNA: TGTGCCAGCAGCTTAGGCCAGGGGGCTCAAGAGCAGTACTTC

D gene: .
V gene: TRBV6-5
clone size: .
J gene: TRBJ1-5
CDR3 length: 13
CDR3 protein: CASSTQSNQPQHF
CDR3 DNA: TGTGCCAGCAGTACCCAGAGCAATCAGCCCCAGCATTTT

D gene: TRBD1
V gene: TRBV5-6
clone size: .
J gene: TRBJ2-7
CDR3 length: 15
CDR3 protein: CASSQPGQGFYEQYF
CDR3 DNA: TGTGCCAGCAGCCAACCAGGACAGGGGTTCTACGAGCAGTACTTC

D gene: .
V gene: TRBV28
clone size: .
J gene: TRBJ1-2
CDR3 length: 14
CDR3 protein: CASSLYASLYGYTF
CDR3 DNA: TGTGCCAGCAGTTTATATGCCAGTCTCTATGGCTACACCTTC

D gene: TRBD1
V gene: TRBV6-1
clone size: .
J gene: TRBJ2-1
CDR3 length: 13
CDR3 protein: CASSDRVVNEQFF
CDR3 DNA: TGTGCCAGCAGCGACAGGGTTGTCAATGAGCAGTTCTTC

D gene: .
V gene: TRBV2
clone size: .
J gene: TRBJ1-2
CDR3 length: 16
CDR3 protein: CASSGGRSRANYGYTF
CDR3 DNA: TGTGCCAGCAGTGGCGGACGTAGCAGGGCTAACTATGGCTACACCTTC